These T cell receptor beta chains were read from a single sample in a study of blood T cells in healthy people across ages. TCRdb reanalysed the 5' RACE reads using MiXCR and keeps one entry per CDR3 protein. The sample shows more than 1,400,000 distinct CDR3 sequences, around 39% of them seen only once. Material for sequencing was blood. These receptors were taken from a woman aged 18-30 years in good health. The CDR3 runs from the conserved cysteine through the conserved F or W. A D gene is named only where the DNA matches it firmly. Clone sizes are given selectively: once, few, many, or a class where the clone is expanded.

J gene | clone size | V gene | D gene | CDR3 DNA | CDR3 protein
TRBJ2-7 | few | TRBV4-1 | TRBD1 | TGCGCCAGCAGCCAAGAATTAGGGGGCGGTATGAACGAGCAGTACTTC | CASSQELGGGMNEQYF
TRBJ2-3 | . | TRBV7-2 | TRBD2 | TGTGCCAGCAGCTTACAAGGCCCTAGCGGGGGCGGGTCAGATACGCAGTATTTT | CASSLQGPSGGGSDTQYF
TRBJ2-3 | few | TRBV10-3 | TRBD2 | TGTGCCATCAATAACGGGGGGTCTGCAGATACGCAGTATTTT | CAINNGGSADTQYF
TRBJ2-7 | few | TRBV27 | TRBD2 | TGTGCCAGCAGTGGGGTAGCGGGGGCCGCCCCGCAGTACTTC | CASSGVAGAAPQYF
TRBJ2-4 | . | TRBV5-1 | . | TGCGCCAGCAGAACCGGGGACTCCTACAATGAGCAGTACTTC | CASRTGDSYNEQYF
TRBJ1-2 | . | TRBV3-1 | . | TGTGCCAGCAGCCCACAAGAGAGATCCACAGGGTATGGCTACACCTTC | CASSPQERSTGYGYTF
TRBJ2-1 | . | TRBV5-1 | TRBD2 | TGCGCCAGCAGCTTAAGGGATAGCGGGGGGGCCTACGAGCAGTTCTTC | CASSLRDSGGAYEQFF
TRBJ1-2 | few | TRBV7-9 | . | TGTGCCAGCAGCTCACGGGCGGAGGAAAACTATGGCTACACCTTC | CASSSRAEENYGYTF
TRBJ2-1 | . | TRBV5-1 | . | TGCGCCAGCAGCTTGGATGGACGAGAGGACTACAATGAGCAGTTCTTC | CASSLDGREDYNEQFF
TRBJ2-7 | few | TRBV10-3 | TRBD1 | TGTGCCACCAGGGGCGGACAGGGTTACGAGCAGTACTTC | CATRGGQGYEQYF
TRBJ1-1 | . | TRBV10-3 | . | TGTCCCATCAGTGAAGGAGACAGCGGGGCTTTCTTT | CPISEGDSGAFF
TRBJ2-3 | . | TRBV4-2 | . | TGTGCCAGCAGCCAAGCCCCAGGGGGTAGCGGGAATCCCACAGATACGCAGTATTTT | CASSQAPGGSGNPTDTQYF
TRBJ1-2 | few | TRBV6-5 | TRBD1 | TGTGCCAGCAGTCCGACGGGACAGGGAACGGCTGGCTACACCTTC | CASSPTGQGTAGYTF
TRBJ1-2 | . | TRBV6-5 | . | TGTGCCAGCAGTTTGAAGGCAGGGCCCTCTTATGGCTACACCTTC | CASSLKAGPSYGYTF
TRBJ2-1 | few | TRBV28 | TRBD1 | TGTGCCACCTTCGCCGGGACAGGGTACAATGAGCAGTTCTTC | CATFAGTGYNEQFF
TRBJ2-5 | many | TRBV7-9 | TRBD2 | TGTGCCAGCAGCCAACGGACTAGCGGGAGATTACAAGAGACCCAGTACTTC | CASSQRTSGRLQETQYF
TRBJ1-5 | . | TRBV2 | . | TGTGCCAGCAGTGAAGCGGCAAGGCTCCAGCCCCAGCATTTT | CASSEAARLQPQHF
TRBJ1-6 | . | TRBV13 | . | TGTGCCAGCAGTACTGCCGGACCCGGCCAGAGCAATTCACCCCTCCACTTT | CASSTAGPGQSNSPLHF
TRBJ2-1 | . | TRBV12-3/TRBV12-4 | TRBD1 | TGTGCCAGCAGCTCGGGACAGGCTTACTACGAGCAGTTCTTC | CASSSGQAYYEQFF
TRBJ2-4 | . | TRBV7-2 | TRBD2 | TGTGCCAGCAGCCTAACCCACTTACTCGGGACTAATGATAAAAACATTCAGTACTTC | CASSLTHLLGTNDKNIQYF
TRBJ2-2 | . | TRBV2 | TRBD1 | TGTGCCAGCAGTCTGACAGGGGTCGCCGGGGAGCTGTTTTTT | CASSLTGVAGELFF
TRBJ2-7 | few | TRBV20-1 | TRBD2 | TGCAGTGCTAGAGATCGGGGGCGGGAGGCCCTCTCCTACGAGCAGTACTTC | CSARDRGREALSYEQYF
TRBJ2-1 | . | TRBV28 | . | TGTGCCAGCAGTCCACCGGTACGGTACAATGAGCAGTTCTTC | CASSPPVRYNEQFF
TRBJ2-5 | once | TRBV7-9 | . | TGTGCCAGCCCCCTCTTGTCCCCGGGTCTAACCTACAATGAGCAGTACTTC | CASPLLSPGLTYNEQYF
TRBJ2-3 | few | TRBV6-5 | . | TGTGCCAGCAGACGCGACAGGGACTCTAGCACAGATACGCAGTATTTT | CASRRDRDSSTDTQYF
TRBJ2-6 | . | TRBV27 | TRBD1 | TGTGCCAGCAGTTCCTTGAGGACAGGGGATCCTGGGGCCAACGTCCTGACTTTC | CASSSLRTGDPGANVLTF